The clone carrying this TCR beta chain was counted once. Its specificity is unknown. The record originates from a study of cytomegalovirus exposure and HLA in healthy donors. Germline V gene data show CDR1 as SGHAT and CDR2 as FQDESV (reference sequence). The CDR3 consists of 14 residues. The junction had 12 bases not matched to a gene; V was cut back by 4 bases and J by 10 bases. General study points: The study carried out a later analysis of TCR beta sequences. It associated 15,000 to 20,000 of them with specific HLA alleles at a false discovery rate of 0.05. Several top significant clusters appeared, in a later analysis, to be linked to common viral pathogens. Whilst most TCR sequences proved rare, a subset of public TCRs occurred across many donors.

Researchers ran the PCR with 60 Vbeta and 13 Jbeta primers. Assay used: immunoSEQ multiplex PCR; TCRdb lists only in-frame clones, some missing. The sample includes 170,000 or so clones, roughly 90% of them seen just once. The sequencing sample was made of PBMCs. V usage is TRBV11-1 and J usage is TRBJ1-1; TRBD1 matches 7 bases. This TCR was sampled from a young woman in good health and CMV-seronegative. DNA of the CDR3: TGTGCCAGCAGCTACGGACAGGAACCATATGGAGCTTTCTTT. Encoded protein: CASSYGQEPYGAFF.